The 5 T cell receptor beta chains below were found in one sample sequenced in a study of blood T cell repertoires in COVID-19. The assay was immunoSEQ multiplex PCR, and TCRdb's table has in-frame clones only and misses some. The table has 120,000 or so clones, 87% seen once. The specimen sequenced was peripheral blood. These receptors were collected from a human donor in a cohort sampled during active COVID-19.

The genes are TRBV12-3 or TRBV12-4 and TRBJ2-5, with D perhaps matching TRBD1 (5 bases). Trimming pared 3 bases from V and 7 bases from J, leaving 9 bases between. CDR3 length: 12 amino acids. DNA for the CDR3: TGTGCCAGCAGTTTGGACAAAGGGACCCAGTACTTC. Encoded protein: CASSLDKGTQYF.

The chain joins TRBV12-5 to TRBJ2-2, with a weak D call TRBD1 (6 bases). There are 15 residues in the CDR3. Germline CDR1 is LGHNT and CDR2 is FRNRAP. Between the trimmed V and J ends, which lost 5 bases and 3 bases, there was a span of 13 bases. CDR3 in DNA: TGTGCTAGTGGTGTCAGGGCAGGGGACACCGGGGAGCTGTTTTTT. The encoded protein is CASGVRAGDTGELFF.

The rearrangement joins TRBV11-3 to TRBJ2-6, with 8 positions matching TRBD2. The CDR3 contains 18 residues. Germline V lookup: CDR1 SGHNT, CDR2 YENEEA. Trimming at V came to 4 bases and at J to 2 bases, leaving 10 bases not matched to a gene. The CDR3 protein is CASSYRTSTTAGANVLTF. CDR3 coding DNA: TGTGCCAGCAGCTATAGGACTAGCACGACGGCTGGGGCCAACGTCCTGACTTTC.

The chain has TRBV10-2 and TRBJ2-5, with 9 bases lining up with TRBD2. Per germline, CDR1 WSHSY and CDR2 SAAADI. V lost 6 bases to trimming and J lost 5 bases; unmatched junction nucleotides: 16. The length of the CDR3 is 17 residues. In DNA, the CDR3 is TGCGCCAGCAGGGGTTTTAAGACTAGCGGTCTTGAGGAGACCCAGTACTTC. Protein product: CASRGFKTSGLEETQYF.

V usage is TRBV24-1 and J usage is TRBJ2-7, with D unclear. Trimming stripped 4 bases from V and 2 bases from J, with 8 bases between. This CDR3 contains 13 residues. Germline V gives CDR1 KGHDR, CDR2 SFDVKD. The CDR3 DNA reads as TGTGCCACCAGTGACGTACAGACCTACGAGCAGTACTTC. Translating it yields CATSDVQTYEQYF.